The 20 T cell receptor beta chains below all came from one sample that was sequenced in a study of beta chain features in type 1 diabetes. Reverse transcription of all isolated RNA meant that expressed TCRB transcripts were sequenced. Assay used: immunoSEQ multiplex PCR; TCRdb lists only in-frame clones, some missing. The sample consists of some 900,000 clones, about a sixth of them appearing once. What was sequenced was naive CD4+ T cells from blood. These receptors were obtained from a woman younger than 35 in good health.

This clone was seen only a few times. The rearrangement joins TRBV7-2 to TRBJ2-7; TRBD1 is a possible D gene (6 bases). Germline values: CDR1 SGHTA, CDR2 FQGNSA. CDR3 size: 13 residues. V dropped 4 bases and J dropped 5 bases, with 12 bases sitting between them. The chain's CDR3 is CASSSQGSDEQYF. CDR3 sequence (DNA): TGTGCCAGCAGCTCACAGGGTTCTGACGAGCAGTACTTC.

This clone was detected only a few times. V usage is TRBV7-3 and J usage is TRBJ2-1, with D hard to call. This CDR3 has 15 amino acids. CDR1 and CDR2 (germline): SGHTA, FQGTGA. V shed 5 bases and J shed 2 bases, with 13 bases lying between them. The CDR3 DNA sequence: TGTGCCAGCAGCCTCACCCTTGCTACCTACAATGAGCAGTTCTTC. Translated: CASSLTLATYNEQFF.

Concerning this clone: Other DNA sequences in the sample encode the same CDR3. The J gene is TRBJ2-3, the V gene TRBV18; D gene uncertain. This CDR3 region has 14 residues. Trimming removed 6 bases from V and 0 bases from J, with 10 bases in between. Germline assignment: CDR1 KGHSH and CDR2 LQKENI. CDR3 nucleotides: TGTGCCAGCTCTCCCCCCGCGAGCACAGATACGCAGTATTTT. This gives the protein CASSPPASTDTQYF.

This clone was counted between two and nine times. The V and J genes are TRBV7-9 and TRBJ1-1; no reliable D call. Deletions cut 2 bases from V and 0 bases from J, with 16 bases between. Germline CDR1 SEHNR, CDR2 FQNEAQ (reference sequence). The CDR3 spans 17 residues. The CDR3 coding sequence is TGTGCCAGCAGCTTAAGGCCCGGTGCACCATTGAACACTGAAGCTTTCTTT. Protein: CASSLRPGAPLNTEAFF.

The chain carries TRBV7-9 and TRBJ2-4; D gene unclear. The CDR3 totals 13 residues. Trimming took off 4 bases at V and 5 bases at J, with 9 bases between the two ends. Germline V gene sequence: CDR1 SEHNR, CDR2 FQNEAQ (reference sequence). The CDR3 sequence: CASSSLVQNIQYF. The CDR3 nucleotides are TGTGCCAGCAGCTCCCTGGTCCAAAACATTCAGTACTTC.

This clone was picked up a small number of times. The rearrangement links TRBV7-9 to TRBJ2-1; D call uncertain. V shed 3 bases and J shed 5 bases, with 8 bases lying between them. The CDR3 totals 13 residues. Germline loops: CDR1 SEHNR, CDR2 FQNEAQ (reference sequence). CDR3 loop: CASSFGPNNEQFF. The CDR3 bases are TGTGCCAGCAGCTTTGGGCCTAACAATGAGCAGTTCTTC.

This clone was detected only a few times. The chain recombines TRBV18 with TRBJ2-3, with 7 nucleotides matching TRBD2. The trim removed 5 bases at V and 0 bases at J, leaving 8 bases unmatched. CDR1 is KGHSH and CDR2 is LQKENI in the germline V gene. The CDR3 contains 16 residues. CDR3 in DNA: TGTGCCAGCTCAACAATAGCGGGCCCAAGCACAGATACGCAGTATTTT. Protein: CASSTIAGPSTDTQYF. The full variable domain, rest sourced from reference TRBV18 and TRBJ2-3, is NAGVMQNPRHLVRRRGQEARLRCSPMKGHSHVYWYRQLPEEGLKFMVYLQKENIIDESGMPKERFSAEFPKEGPSILRIQQVVRGDSAAYFCASSTIAGPSTDTQYFGPGTRLTVL.

The rearrangement joins TRBV6-6 to TRBJ2-1, with 8 bases identical to TRBD1. This CDR3 spans 16 amino acids. Germline-derived CDR1 and CDR2 are MNHNY and SVGAGI (reference sequence). Unmatched junction bases numbered 12, after V lost 2 bases and J lost 9 bases. As DNA, the CDR3 is TGTGCCAGCAGTTACGGGTCAACAGGGGGTAAAAGTGAGCAGTTCTTC. It translates to CASSYGSTGGKSEQFF.

Here the CDR3 reads CASSPKKQGFSPYEQYF. CDR3 nucleotide sequence: TGTGCCAGCAGCCCCAAGAAACAGGGGTTTTCGCCCTACGAGCAGTACTTC. The rearrangement joins TRBV7-2 to TRBJ2-7; 7 bases are shared with TRBD1. Germline CDR1 SGHTA, CDR2 FQGNSA. Trimming at V came to 5 bases and at J to 2 bases, leaving 15 bases not matched to a gene. The CDR3 runs to 17 residues.

This clone was seen more than once but under ten times. This chain uses TRBV4-3 with TRBJ2-3, with 13 bases identical to TRBD2. Germline CDR1 LGHNA, CDR2 YSLEER. This CDR3 is built from 18 residues. Trimming at V came to 1 base and at J to 4 bases, leaving 8 bases not matched to a gene. The CDR3 DNA reads TGCGCCAGCAGCCAAGTATTCGGGACTAGCGGGAATTCAGATACGCAGTATTTT. Encoded protein: CASSQVFGTSGNSDTQYF.

This rearrangement joins TRBV10-3 to TRBJ2-3; 9 bases agree with TRBD2. Germline trimming cut 8 bases from V and 4 bases from J; bases unmatched to any gene: 13. This CDR3 comprises 16 residues. In germline, CDR1 is ENHRY, CDR2 SYGVKD. The CDR3 region is CAISTRGLAGPDTQYF. CDR3 bases: TGTGCCATCTCGACCCGGGGACTAGCAGGACCAGATACGCAGTATTTT.

CDR3: CASSRTGPEQYF. The CDR3 nucleotides are TGTGCCAGCAGCCGGACAGGGCCCGAGCAGTACTTC. The genes are TRBV5-6 and TRBJ2-7, with 8 nucleotides matching TRBD1. Unmatched junction bases numbered 3, after V lost 4 bases and J lost 6 bases. CDR1 is SGHDT, CDR2 YYEEEE, per germline. The CDR3 is made up of 12 amino acids.

This chain uses TRBV9 with TRBJ2-5; 12 bases are shared with TRBD2. The CDR3 sequence is 15 residues long. Trimming removed 2 bases from V and 5 bases from J; junction bases left unmatched: 4. Germline lookup yields CDR1 SGDLS and CDR2 YYNGEE. CDR3 sequence (DNA): TGTGCCAGCAGCGTCCGACTAGCGGGAGACGAGACCCAGTACTTC. Translation gives CASSVRLAGDETQYF.

This clone was counted between two and nine times. The chain is built from TRBV19 and TRBJ2-7, with TRBD2 matching over 7 bases. Germline-derived CDR1 and CDR2 are LNHDA and SQIVND (reference sequence). J gave up 3 bases and V 4 bases, and 9 bases lay outside the gene matches. The CDR3 runs to 15 residues. CDR3 DNA: TGTGCCAGTAGTAAGGTGTCTAGCGGATACTACGAGCAGTACTTC. This codes for CASSKVSSGYYEQYF.

The CDR3, as DNA: TGTGCCAGCAGCCAAGTTTTGGGAGTGAGGTACAATGAGCAGTTCTTC. It yields the protein CASSQVLGVRYNEQFF. The chain has TRBV14 and TRBJ2-1; tentative D call: TRBD2 (5 bases). CDR1 SGHDN and CDR2 FVKESK come from the germline V gene. This CDR3 is 16 amino acids long. Between the trimmed V and J ends, which lost 1 base and 4 bases, there was a span of 14 bases.

The chain recombines TRBV11-3 with TRBJ2-2; D may be TRBD2 (6 bases). V was trimmed by 4 bases and J by 5 bases, leaving 17 bases between them. The germline V gene has CDR1 SGHNT and CDR2 YENEEA. There are 16 residues in the CDR3. This CDR3 is CASSSAAGLRTGELFF. The CDR3 DNA reads TGTGCCAGCAGCTCCGCCGCGGGGTTGCGGACCGGGGAGCTGTTTTTT.

Only a few counts were recorded for this clone. The chain uses TRBV25-1 and TRBJ1-2; D uncertain. In germline, CDR1 is MGHDK, CDR2 SYGVNS. This CDR3 is built from 13 residues. Trimming removed 3 bases from V and 3 bases from J, with 8 bases in between. The DNA of the CDR3 is TGTGCCAGCAGTGATAGGCGCTACTATGGCTACACCTTC. This translates into CASSDRRYYGYTF.

The chain carries TRBV10-3 and TRBJ2-1, with 9 nucleotides matching TRBD2. The CDR3 contains 14 residues. The germline gives CDR1 ENHRY, CDR2 SYGVKD. The J segment lost 8 bases and the V segment lost 6 bases, leaving 8 bases of the junction unmatched. The CDR3 region has the DNA TGTGCCATCAGGTCTAGCGGGACCGGCCATGAGCAGTTCTTC. Its translation: CAIRSSGTGHEQFF.

The chain links TRBV9 to TRBJ2-3; the D call may be TRBD1 or TRBD2 (5 bases each). CDR3 length: 13 amino acids. V was shortened by 0 bases and J by 11 bases, with 13 bases between the two germline ends. From germline, CDR1 is SGDLS and CDR2 YYNGEE. The CDR3 reads CASSVASLGVQYF. The CDR3 nucleotides are TGTGCCAGCAGCGTAGCTTCTCTGGGGGTGCAGTATTTT.

There are a few counts of this clone. This chain links TRBV11-2 with TRBJ2-3, with D tentatively TRBD2 (6 bases). The CDR3 sequence is 15 residues long. With 4 bases removed from V and 0 bases from J, the gap between germline ends came to 11 bases. From germline, CDR1 is SGHAT and CDR2 FQNNGV. In nucleotides, the CDR3 is TGTGCCAGCAGCTCGATCGGGGGTAGCACAGATACGCAGTATTTT. Amino acids: CASSSIGGSTDTQYF.